This T cell receptor (beta chain) derives from a study of blood T cell repertoires in COVID-19. The data were produced by immunoSEQ multiplex PCR, yet TCRdb's version contains in-frame clones alone and is incomplete. The data contain approximately 300,000 clones, 90% of them singletons. Germline V gives CDR1 MNHEY, CDR2 SMNVEV (reference sequence). V lost 0 bases and J lost 1; bases outside the gene matches: 5. This CDR3 spans 16 amino acids. Participants spanned ages roughly 18 to 90 years and resided in roughly 22 US areas. Cohort placement rested on clinical history that participants reported themselves.

The sequencing input was PBMCs or T cells enriched from blood (not recorded which). This clonotype originated in a man in his fifties or sixties who had recovered from COVID-19. The rearrangement joins TRBV27 to TRBJ2-5, with 7 bases lining up with TRBD1. CDR3 sequence reads: CASSLSLWDSQETQYF. DNA of the CDR3: TGTGCCAGCAGTTTATCCTTATGGGACAGCCAAGAGACCCAGTACTTC.